A selection of T cell receptor beta chains follows, all from one sample in a study of regulatory T cells in long-lasting Graves disease. TCRdb redid the calling of the multiplex PCR reads with MiXCR, one entry per CDR3 protein. The sample lists roughly 450,000 distinct CDR3 sequences; around 22% were seen once. The source material was peripheral blood mononuclear cells (PBMCs), sampled when the disease was refractory, from a patient treated with antithyroid drugs. Receptors originate from a female donor with Graves disease. Both conserved end residues are part of each CDR3. D genes are given only for firm matches. Clone sizes are given selectively: once, few, many, or a class where the clone is expanded.

clone_size	cdr3_length	v_call	d_call	j_call	cdr3_nt	cdr3_aa
few	11	TRBV29-1	TRBD1	TRBJ1-2	TGCAGCGCTGGGGGACAGAGAGGCTACACCTTC	CSAGGQRGYTF
.	12	TRBV20-1	.	TRBJ1-2	TGCAGTGCTAGAGACCTAGATGTCGGCTACACCTTC	CSARDLDVGYTF
.	13	TRBV30	.	TRBJ2-6	TGTGCCTGGAGCTTGGCCGGGGCCAACGTCCTGCCTTTC	CAWSLAGANVLPF
.	13	TRBV9	.	TRBJ2-2	TGTGCCAGCAGACAGGGTCTCACCGGGGAGCTGTTTTTT	CASRQGLTGELFF
.	17	TRBV14	TRBD1	TRBJ1-3	TGTGCCAGCAGCCAAGCCCGTGACAGGGGATCGCGAAACACCATATATTTT	CASSQARDRGSRNTIYF
.	18	TRBV11-2	.	TRBJ2-3	TGTGCCAGCAGCTTAGTGGGGGAGGCCACGCGGCGAACAGATACGCAGTATTTT	CASSLVGEATRRTDTQYF
many	14	TRBV6-5	.	TRBJ2-7	TGTGCCAGCAGTTTGCACGGAAGAACCTACGAGCAGTACTTC	CASSLHGRTYEQYF
many	16	TRBV7-2	.	TRBJ2-5	TGTGCCAGCAGCTCCTCCGGGCAGGGGTACCAAGAGACCCAGTACTTC	CASSSSGQGYQETQYF
many	16	TRBV6-1	TRBD1	TRBJ1-4	TGTGCCAGCAGCTACCTACGACAGGGGGCAAACGAAAAACTGTTTTTT	CASSYLRQGANEKLFF
.	16	TRBV14	.	TRBJ1-4	TGTGCCAGCAGCCAAGATATAACAGCTACTAATGAAAAACTGTTTTTT	CASSQDITATNEKLFF
many	15	TRBV6-1	TRBD2	TRBJ2-5	TGTGCCAGCAGGGTTAGCGGGAAGGTCCAAGAGACCCAGTACTTC	CASRVSGKVQETQYF
few	15	TRBV7-2	TRBD1	TRBJ1-4	TGTGCCAGCAGCCCGCAGGGGGCAACTAATGAAAAACTGTTTTTT	CASSPQGATNEKLFF
once	15	TRBV25-1	TRBD1	TRBJ1-3	TGTGCCAGCAGTGCAGCGACAGGGTACGGAAACACCATATATTTT	CASSAATGYGNTIYF
.	15	TRBV20-1	.	TRBJ2-3	TGCAGTGCTAGGGGGACATCAGCTAGCACAGATACGCAGTATTTT	CSARGTSASTDTQYF
few	15	TRBV5-1	.	TRBJ2-7	TGCGCCAGCAGCTTGGAGGGACCTCCAGTCCACGAGCAGTACTTC	CASSLEGPPVHEQYF
many	13	TRBV28	.	TRBJ2-7	TGTGCCAGCAGCCGGCCGCCGACCTACGAGCAGTGCTTC	CASSRPPTYEQCF
many	16	TRBV5-1	TRBD1	TRBJ1-5	TGCGCCAGCAGCTTGGAAGGGACAGGGGGCGGTAGGCCCCAGCATTTT	CASSLEGTGGGRPQHF
.	17	TRBV2	TRBD2	TRBJ2-3	TGTGCCAGCAGCTCGGGACGGACTAGCGGGAGGTCAGATACGCAGTATTTT	CASSSGRTSGRSDTQYF
.	13	TRBV25-1	.	TRBJ2-5	TGTGCCAGCAGTGGGCTTCCGGGGGAGACCCAGTACTTC	CASSGLPGETQYF
.	17	TRBV10-3	TRBD2	TRBJ2-2	TGTGCCATCAGTGAGTCCATAGCGGGGCAAAACACCGGGGAGCTGTTTTTT	CAISESIAGQNTGELFF
.	16	TRBV6-1	TRBD2	TRBJ2-7	TGTGCCAGCAGGCAAAGGACTAGCGGGTACACCTACGAGCAGTACTTC	CASRQRTSGYTYEQYF
many	16	TRBV11-1	.	TRBJ2-5	TGTGCCAGCAGCTTACGGAGCCTCAACAGTCGGGAGACCCAGTACTTC	CASSLRSLNSRETQYF
many	14	TRBV20-1	TRBD1	TRBJ2-7	TGCAGTGCTAGAGTACCGGGACAGATCTACGAGCAGTACTTC	CSARVPGQIYEQYF
few	20	TRBV25-1	TRBD2	TRBJ2-7	TGTGCCAGCAGTGAATGGTTGGGTGGGACTAGCGGGAGGTCAACCTACGAGCAGTACTTC	CASSEWLGGTSGRSTYEQYF
many	14	TRBV2	.	TRBJ2-2	TGTGCCAGCAGTGAGTTCTGGGGAACCGGGGAGCTGTTTTTT	CASSEFWGTGELFF
.	15	TRBV29-1	.	TRBJ1-1	TGCAGCGTGGTTGGGGGACGGCATATGAACACTGAAGCTTTCTTT	CSVVGGRHMNTEAFF
many	15	TRBV6-1	.	TRBJ2-7	TGTGCCAGCAGTGAATTTCAGGGAAGAAGCTACGAGCAGTACTTC	CASSEFQGRSYEQYF
few	14	TRBV5-1	.	TRBJ2-7	TGCGCCAGCAGCTTGGCGTCCGGGGACTACGAGCAGTACTTC	CASSLASGDYEQYF
.	13	TRBV2	.	TRBJ2-4	TGTGCCAGCAGCTTAGGGTTTTCTGAACAGCCGATCTTC	CASSLGFSEQPIF
many	16	TRBV7-8	.	TRBJ1-1	TGTGCCAGCAGCTCCCTTATCGGTGACGTGAACACTGAAGCTTTCTTT	CASSSLIGDVNTEAFF
many	14	TRBV7-2	.	TRBJ1-2	TGTGCCAGCAGCTCAGGGGACGGACGATATGGCTACACCTTC	CASSSGDGRYGYTF
few	15	TRBV7-2	.	TRBJ2-2	TGTGCCAGCAGCTTTAATCGGGGGTTCACCGGGGAGCTGTTTTTT	CASSFNRGFTGELFF
many	13	TRBV20-1	.	TRBJ2-5	TGCAGTGCTTCACTAGGGACCCAAGAGACCCAGTACTTC	CSASLGTQETQYF
.	13	TRBV29-1	TRBD2	TRBJ2-5	TGCAGCGTTCGCGCTAGCGGGAGTGAGACCCAGTACTTC	CSVRASGSETQYF
many	13	TRBV28	.	TRBJ1-2	TGTGCCAGCAATCCGGGAGCTAACTATGGCTACACCTTC	CASNPGANYGYTF
many	13	TRBV29-1	TRBD1	TRBJ2-5	TGCAGCGTGGACAGGGGGGTTTTGGAGACCCAGTACTTC	CSVDRGVLETQYF
.	14	TRBV2	TRBD1	TRBJ2-5	TGTGCCAGCCCGGGGGACAGGGGGCAAGAGACCCAGTACTTC	CASPGDRGQETQYF
many	15	TRBV19	.	TRBJ1-1	TGTGCCAGTATTCCCCGACAGCCCCAGCCCACTGAAGCTTTCTTT	CASIPRQPQPTEAFF
many	11	TRBV28	.	TRBJ2-7	TGTGCCAGCCTATACGGGGTCGAGCAGTACTTC	CASLYGVEQYF